These T cell receptor beta chains were read from a single sample in a study of CXCR3-negative and CXCR3-positive naive CD8 T cells. TCRdb derives one entry per CDR3 protein from the 5' RACE reads, leaving out DNA. Its table records around 120,000 distinct CDR3 sequences. Input material: naive CXCR3+ CD8+ T cells from blood. These receptors came from a human donor in good health. Some clones in this sample may be carry-over from other donors' samples. Both conserved end residues are part of each CDR3.

TRBJ1-5 TRBV5-1 CASSLEGRFTPQHF
TRBJ2-7 TRBV7-9 CASSLVSGGFGEQYF
TRBJ2-2 TRBV7-6 CASSLAARGGRNTGELFF
TRBJ2-7 TRBV10-3 CAISAGYEQYF
TRBJ2-7 TRBV30 CAWERQGPTYEQYF
TRBJ2-3 TRBV9 CASSVGLGPDTDTQYF
TRBJ2-5 TRBV7-9 CASFLYKGLAGGPEETQYF
TRBJ2-5 TRBV5-5 CASSRGGPALQETQYF
TRBJ2-1 TRBV7-3 CASSLTARTNEQFF
TRBJ1-3 TRBV7-9 CASSFPGVVSGNTIYF
TRBJ1-2 TRBV12-3/TRBV12-4 CASSLAGTGVDGYTF
TRBJ2-7 TRBV29-1 CSGTGTGPGLGADEQYF
TRBJ1-1 TRBV7-3 CASSLKGLGLVDSEAFF
TRBJ2-1 TRBV5-6 CASSPTGVENEQFF
TRBJ2-7 TRBV28 CASSPPGRAYEQYF
TRBJ2-1 TRBV2 CASSEALWQHNEQFF
TRBJ2-4 TRBV15 CATSLDRGRISYF
TRBJ2-2 TRBV6-2/TRBV6-3 CASTQFPKGDGTGELFF
TRBJ2-1 TRBV20-1 CSASVPSGNNEQFF
TRBJ1-1 TRBV9 CASSPTVKTEAFF
TRBJ2-1 TRBV21-1 CASSKEGRGYSYNEQFF
TRBJ1-5 TRBV7-9 CASSPGGAGNQPQHF
TRBJ1-1 TRBV5-1 CASSLAQGSLSTEAFF
TRBJ2-2 TRBV7-2 CASSPGSGELFF
TRBJ1-6 TRBV7-9 CASSFTVAGPNSPLHF
TRBJ1-5 TRBV12-3/TRBV12-4 CASTTGGRQPQHF
TRBJ2-5 TRBV3-1 CASSPKETATLQETQYF
TRBJ2-3 TRBV14 CASSQEFLTGGDEDTQYF
TRBJ1-2 TRBV9 CASSVGRPGYGYTF
TRBJ2-7 TRBV9 CASSSHSGSGHEQYF
TRBJ2-7 TRBV2 CASSESPYEQYF
TRBJ1-6 TRBV15 CATSRGRDSPLHF
TRBJ2-1 TRBV6-4 CASSELAGSYNEQFF
TRBJ1-1 TRBV27 CASSLLGGTEAFF
TRBJ2-1 TRBV20-1 CSARPGGGSPQYNEQFF
TRBJ2-3 TRBV28 CASSLLRTARDTQYF
TRBJ2-2 TRBV5-6 CASSSSGATGELFF
TRBJ2-3 TRBV7-3 CASSLDRDTQYF
TRBJ2-5 TRBV20-1 CSAAPGTAETQYF
TRBJ2-3 TRBV6-2/TRBV6-3 CASSYPSGGAGDTQYF
TRBJ2-5 TRBV12-3/TRBV12-4 CASRVSGLQETQYF
TRBJ1-2 TRBV14 CASSYTGTGRGGYTF
TRBJ2-7 TRBV7-9 CASSFRDEGFYEQYF
TRBJ1-1 TRBV28 CASSFPGEMNTEAFF
TRBJ2-3 TRBV30 CAWSSTATDTQYF
TRBJ2-3 TRBV29-1 CSVSGTGVTDTQYF
TRBJ1-2 TRBV4-2 CASSQSGGDGYTF